The following is a T cell receptor beta chain sequence with its context. Its cognate antigen has yet to be identified. Base-call qualities are not available, and no considerably larger clone is one nucleotide away. This entry comes from a study of blood T cell repertoires in COVID-19 (dated by TCRdb to about 2020). Study-level background: ImmuneRACE Cohort 3 recovered participants were defined by two consecutive negative NP/OP PCR tests, healthcare professional clearance, or symptom resolution. The repertoires were made available in a free public database intended to serve as a resource for research on the immune response to SARS-CoV-2. Deeply sampled blood TCRbeta repertoires from subjects exposed to, actively infected with, or recovered from COVID-19 were included in the dataset. The samples were drawn from the first 160 participants of the ongoing ImmuneRACE study and from 1,254 subjects provided by 6 global collaborators. Nearly every sample came with metadata listing a de-identified subject ID, COVID-19 status, age in years and sex. The prospective study material was composed of cDNA or gDNA derived from T cells, B-cell-depleted T cells, or PBMCs. Collaborator samples came from the United States, Italy and Spain and covered acute and convalescent phases of COVID-19. Where HLA class I and class II types were available, the types were taken from metadata supplied by the sample provider, not from assay-based typing.

TCRbeta CDR3 regions were amplified from genomic DNA using the immunoSEQ Assay, a bias-controlled multiplex PCR. In the original analysis: The number of nucleated cells in each sample was estimated by amplification of reference gene primers within the assay. To quantify the absolute abundance of each unique TCRbeta CDR3 rearrangement, sequence reads were collapsed and filtered. For each sample, productive Simpson clonality was calculated as the square root of Simpson's diversity index over productive rearrangements. TCRdb took this table from immuneACCESS and kept in-frame rearrangements with V and J called. Such tables lack part of the clones; where checked against another copy, unresolved V genes explain under half of the gap, and the rest is unexplained. That table supplies the V and J calls and clone size; D and trimming were determined from the DNA. This sample comprises 200,000 to 250,000 clones, roughly 84% of them detected only once. Roughly 7.2% of the sample rests with the top ten.

Participants in the prospective study were aged roughly 18 to 100 years, lived in more than 20 United States geographic areas, and enrolled through a virtual design. In the prospective study, cohorts were assigned on the basis of participant-reported clinical history obtained from a screening survey and a study questionnaire. Mobile phlebotomists in the prospective study collected whole blood, serum and a nasopharyngeal or oropharyngeal swab from every participant. Over a roughly 2-month period, participants in the prospective study had the option of providing additional blood draws and questionnaires. Blood samples from the prospective study were shipped frozen or at room temperature prior to DNA extraction. Paper-wide results and their limitations: Clinical and demographic metadata were provided uncurated, with the amount varying by source and participant.

The germline V gene yields SNHLY for CDR1 and FYNNEI for CDR2. The CDR3 goes from the cysteine to the phenylalanine over 16 residues. Only CDR3 DNA remains: 48 bases, in frame from the first base. Ends trimmed: V by 3 bases, J by 3 bases; bases unmatched to a gene: 9. The material sequenced was PBMCs or T cells enriched from blood (not recorded which). This sequence originates from a young man in a cohort exposed to, infected with or recovered from COVID-19 (not recorded which). The chain links TRBV2 with TRBJ2-7; TRBD1 matches 9 bases in the middle. CDR3 region: CASSEDRDRAHYEQYF. The bases read TGTGCCAGCAGTGAGGACCGGGACAGGGCTCACTACGAGCAGTACTTC.